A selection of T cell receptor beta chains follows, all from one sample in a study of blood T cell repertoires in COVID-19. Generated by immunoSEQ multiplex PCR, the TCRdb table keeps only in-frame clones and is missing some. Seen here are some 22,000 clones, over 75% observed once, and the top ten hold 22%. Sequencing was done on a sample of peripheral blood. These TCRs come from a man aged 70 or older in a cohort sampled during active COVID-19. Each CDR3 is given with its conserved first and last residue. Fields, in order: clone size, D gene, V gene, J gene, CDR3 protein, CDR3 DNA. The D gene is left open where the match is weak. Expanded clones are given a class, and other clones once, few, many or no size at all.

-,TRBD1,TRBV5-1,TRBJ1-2,CASSPVLLGGAYGYTF,TGCGCCAGCAGCCCGGTGCTGTTAGGGGGCGCTTATGGCTACACCTTC
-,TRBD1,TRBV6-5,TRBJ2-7,CASRLAGTGNNEQYF,TGTGCCAGCAGACTCGCCGGGACAGGGAACAACGAGCAGTACTTC
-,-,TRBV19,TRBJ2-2,CASSSQPAYDGELFF,TGTGCCAGTAGTTCACAGCCCGCATATGATGGGGAGCTGTTTTTT
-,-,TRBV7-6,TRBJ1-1,CASSLRGGRGNTEAFF,TGTGCCAGCAGCTTAAGGGGAGGGAGGGGGAACACTGAAGCTTTCTTT
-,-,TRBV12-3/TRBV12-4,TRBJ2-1,CASSFGLAEQFF,TGTGCCAGCAGTTTTGGGCTAGCGGAGCAGTTCTTC
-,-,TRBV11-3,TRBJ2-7,CASSLVQGSVF,TGTGCCAGCAGCTTAGTTCAGGGATCGGTCTTC
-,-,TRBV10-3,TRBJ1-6,CAIKTDSHYNSPLHF,TGTGCCATCAAAACGGACAGTCACTATAATTCACCCCTCCACTTT
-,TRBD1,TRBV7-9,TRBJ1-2,CASSLALTGSYGYTF,TGTGCCAGCAGCTTAGCGCTGACAGGGAGCTATGGCTACACCTTC
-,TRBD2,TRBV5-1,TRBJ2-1,CASSIASGSSNEQFF,TGCGCCAGCAGCATAGCTAGCGGGAGTAGCAATGAGCAGTTCTTC
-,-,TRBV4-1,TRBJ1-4,CASSLVGAGVNEKLFF,TGCGCCAGCAGCCTCGTCGGGGCAGGGGTTAATGAAAAACTGTTTTTT
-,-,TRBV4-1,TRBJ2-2,CATKDILRARRTGELFF,TGCGCCACCAAGGACATACTAAGAGCGAGAAGAACCGGGGAGCTGTTTTTT
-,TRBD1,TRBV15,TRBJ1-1,CATSPGQGRDTEAFF,TGTGCCACCAGTCCGGGACAGGGTAGGGACACTGAAGCTTTCTTT
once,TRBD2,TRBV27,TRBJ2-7,CASSATSGSYEQYF,TGTGCCAGCAGCGCGACTAGCGGGAGTTACGAGCAGTACTTC
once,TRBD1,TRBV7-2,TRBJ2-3,CASSPDRGRDTQYF,TGTGCCAGCAGCCCGGACAGGGGGCGCGATACGCAGTATTTT
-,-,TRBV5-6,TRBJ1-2,CASSLRQRPYGYTF,TGTGCCAGCAGCTTGAGGCAGCGGCCCTATGGCTACACCTTC
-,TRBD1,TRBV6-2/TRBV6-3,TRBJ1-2,CASSYIRGGQGAHGYTF,TGTGCCAGCAGTTACATTCGGGGCGGACAGGGGGCTCATGGCTACACCTTC
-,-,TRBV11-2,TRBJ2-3,CASSLTGTRGDTQYF,TGTGCCAGCAGCTTGACCGGGACTCGGGGAGATACGCAGTATTTT
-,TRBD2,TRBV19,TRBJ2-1,CASRVRRGSYNEQFF,TGTGCCAGTAGGGTGCGCCGCGGGAGCTACAATGAGCAGTTCTTC
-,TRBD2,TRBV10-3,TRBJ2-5,CAISQGSGRAGETQYF,TGTGCCATCAGTCAGGGTAGCGGGAGGGCCGGGGAGACCCAGTACTTC
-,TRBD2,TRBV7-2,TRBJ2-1,CASSLAGLAGVGGNEQFF,TGTGCCAGCAGCTTAGCCGGACTAGCGGGAGTTGGTGGTAATGAGCAGTTCTTC
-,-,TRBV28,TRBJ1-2,CASSPLSGRTGYTF,TGTGCCAGCAGTCCGCTTTCAGGGAGGACTGGCTACACCTTC
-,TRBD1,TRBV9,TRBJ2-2,CASSAGGFGTGELFF,TGTGCCAGCAGCGCAGGGGGTTTTGGGACCGGGGAGCTGTTTTTT
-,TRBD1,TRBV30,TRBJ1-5,CAWSVPIQGTNQPQHF,TGTGCCTGGAGTGTACCTATACAGGGGACGAATCAGCCCCAGCATTTT
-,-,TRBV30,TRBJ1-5,CAWSRGAGNQPQHF,TGTGCCTGGAGTCGGGGGGCTGGCAATCAGCCCCAGCATTTT
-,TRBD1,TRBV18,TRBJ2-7,CASSSDRLFREQYF,TGTGCCAGCTCATCGGACAGGTTGTTCCGTGAGCAGTACTTC
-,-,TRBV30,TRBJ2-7,CAWSVRRVKEQYF,TGTGCCTGGAGTGTACGCAGGGTCAAAGAGCAGTACTTC
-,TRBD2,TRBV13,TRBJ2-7,CASSSRASGRLEQYF,TGTGCCAGCAGCTCTCGAGCAAGCGGGAGGCTCGAGCAGTACTTC
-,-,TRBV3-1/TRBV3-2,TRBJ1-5,CASSGAHSNQPQHF,TGTGCCAGCAGCGGGGCGCATAGCAATCAGCCCCAGCATTTT
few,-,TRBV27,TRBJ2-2,CASSLTGGRTGELFF,TGTGCCAGCAGTTTAACAGGAGGGCGCACCGGGGAGCTGTTTTTT
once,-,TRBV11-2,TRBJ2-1,CASSPYLGYSGPSYNEQFF,TGTGCCAGCAGCCCCTACTTGGGGTACAGCGGGCCTTCCTACAATGAGCAGTTCTTC
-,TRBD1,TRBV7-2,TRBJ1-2,CASSLRSGGEGYGYTF,TGTGCCAGCAGCTTAAGGTCAGGGGGCGAGGGCTATGGCTACACCTTC
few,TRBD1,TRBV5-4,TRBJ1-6,CASSSRQGKDSPLHF,TGTGCCAGCAGCTCCCGACAGGGGAAGGATTCACCCCTCCACTTT
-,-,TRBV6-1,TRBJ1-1,CASSEAPGVIGSEAFF,TGTGCCAGCAGTGAAGCCCCGGGGGTTATAGGTTCTGAAGCTTTCTTT
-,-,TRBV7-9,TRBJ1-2,CASSLDPGRGSHGYTF,TGTGCCAGCAGCTTAGACCCCGGGAGGGGGAGCCATGGCTACACCTTC
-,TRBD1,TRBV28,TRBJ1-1,CASSFPGQGSWMNTEAFF,TGTGCCAGCAGTTTCCCGGGACAGGGTAGTTGGATGAACACTGAAGCTTTCTTT
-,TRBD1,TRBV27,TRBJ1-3,CASSLSDRGNTIYF,TGTGCCAGCAGTTTATCGGACAGGGGAAACACCATATATTTT
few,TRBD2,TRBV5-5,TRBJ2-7,CASSNYPGTSGYEQYF,TGTGCCAGCAGCAATTACCCCGGGACTAGCGGATACGAGCAGTACTTC
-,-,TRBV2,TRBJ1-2,CASSERYRVDF,TGTGCCAGCAGTGAAAGGTACAGGGTAGACTTC
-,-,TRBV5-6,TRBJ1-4,CASSLARDDEKLFF,TGTGCCAGCAGCTTGGCCAGGGATGATGAAAAACTGTTTTTT
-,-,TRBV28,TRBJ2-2,CATLGARDTGELFF,TGTGCCACCCTAGGGGCCCGGGACACCGGGGAGCTGTTTTTT
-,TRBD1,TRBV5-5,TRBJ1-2,CASSPGQAPTGGYTF,TGTGCCAGCAGCCCGGGACAGGCACCGACGGGTGGCTACACCTTC
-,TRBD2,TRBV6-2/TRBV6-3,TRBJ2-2,CASSYRLAGRAGELFF,TGTGCCAGCAGTTACCGGCTAGCGGGGAGAGCCGGGGAGCTGTTTTTT
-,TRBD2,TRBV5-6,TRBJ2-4,CASSLGLAGPVKNIQYF,TGTGCCAGCAGCTTGGGACTAGCGGGCCCAGTCAAAAACATTCAGTACTTC
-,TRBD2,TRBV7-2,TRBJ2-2,CASSLAGLAGSVGELFF,TGTGCCAGCAGCTTAGCGGGACTAGCGGGATCGGTCGGGGAGCTGTTTTTT
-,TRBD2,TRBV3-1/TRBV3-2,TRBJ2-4,CASSGGGIKNIQYF,TGTGCCAGCTCGGGGGGAGGGATCAAAAACATTCAGTACTTC
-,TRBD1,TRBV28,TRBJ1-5,CASNFDRGVQPQHF,TGTGCCAGCAACTTTGACAGGGGTGTTCAGCCCCAGCATTTT